Given below is one T cell receptor beta chain in context. One end of the junction does not line up with germline, which may come from a read error. These data come from a study of technical replicates of blood from several donors. The repertoire was sequenced with immunoSEQ multiplex PCR; TCRdb's copy has only in-frame clones and lacks some. The repertoire holds about 60,000 clones, with 80% to 90% as singletons. Germline V CDR1 and CDR2: SGHAT, FQNNGV. This CDR3 region has 17 residues. The receptor's source is a human donor in good health. Some clones in this sample may be carry-over from other donors' samples. This chain links TRBV11-2 with TRBJ2-5; 10 bases are shared with TRBD2. Material for sequencing was PBMCs. CDR3 bases: TGTGCCAGCAGCACGGTAGCGGGAGGAAAATACCATGAGACCCAGTACTTC. Translated: CASSTVAGGKYHETQYF.